A selection of T cell receptor beta chains follows, all from one sample in a study of blood T cell repertoires in COVID-19. Profiled with immunoSEQ multiplex PCR; TCRdb holds only in-frame clones, not every one. The data show about 110,000 clones, approximately 70% seen once. The sample taken for sequencing was peripheral blood. The receptors derive from a woman aged 55-69 years with acute or convalescent COVID-19. Both conserved end residues are part of each CDR3. The D gene is left open where the match is weak. The listing skips clone size in some rows; elsewhere it reads once, few, many or a size class.

D gene: -
V gene: TRBV18
J gene: TRBJ2-1
clone size: -
CDR3 DNA: TGTGCCAGCTCCCCCTGGGGAGAGGCTGAGCAGTTCTTC
CDR3 protein: CASSPWGEAEQFF

D gene: TRBD1
V gene: TRBV5-1
J gene: TRBJ2-1
clone size: -
CDR3 DNA: TGCGCCAGCAGCTTGGGTCAGGGACAGGAGCAGTTCTTC
CDR3 protein: CASSLGQGQEQFF

D gene: -
V gene: TRBV5-5
J gene: TRBJ1-5
clone size: few
CDR3 DNA: TGTGCCAGCAGCTTGGCCAACCGGACTTTCAATCAGCCCCAGCATTTT
CDR3 protein: CASSLANRTFNQPQHF

D gene: -
V gene: TRBV19
J gene: TRBJ1-5
clone size: -
CDR3 DNA: TGTGCCAGTAGTATGACAGGTGGAGGGCCCCAGCATTTT
CDR3 protein: CASSMTGGGPQHF

D gene: -
V gene: TRBV10-3
J gene: TRBJ2-7
clone size: -
CDR3 DNA: TGTGCCATCAGTGATGGGGGCACCCTTAAAGAGCAGTACTTC
CDR3 protein: CAISDGGTLKEQYF

D gene: -
V gene: TRBV29-1
J gene: TRBJ1-1
clone size: -
CDR3 DNA: TGCAGCGTTGAAGTCAGGGGCCCGATGAACACTGAAGCTTTCTTT
CDR3 protein: CSVEVRGPMNTEAFF

D gene: -
V gene: TRBV6-2/TRBV6-3
J gene: TRBJ1-2
clone size: -
CDR3 DNA: TGTGCCAGCAGTTACTCCGGGGGAAATCGAGGCTATGGCTACACCTTC
CDR3 protein: CASSYSGGNRGYGYTF

D gene: TRBD2
V gene: TRBV19
J gene: TRBJ2-1
clone size: -
CDR3 DNA: TGTGCCAGTAGATGGCGGGGGAGTTCCTACAATGAGCAGTTCTTC
CDR3 protein: CASRWRGSSYNEQFF

D gene: -
V gene: TRBV30
J gene: TRBJ1-5
clone size: -
CDR3 DNA: TGTGCCTGGAGTCTACGACTCCAGCCCCAGCATTTT
CDR3 protein: CAWSLRLQPQHF

D gene: -
V gene: TRBV20-1
J gene: TRBJ1-1
clone size: -
CDR3 DNA: TGCAGTGCTAACTTGGACAGAGAAGCTTTCTTT
CDR3 protein: CSANLDREAFF

D gene: TRBD1
V gene: TRBV4-2
J gene: TRBJ1-3
clone size: -
CDR3 DNA: TGTGCCAGCAGCCAAGTAAATGGACAGGGCAGTGGAAACACCATATATTTT
CDR3 protein: CASSQVNGQGSGNTIYF

D gene: -
V gene: TRBV5-5
J gene: TRBJ2-1
clone size: few
CDR3 DNA: TGTGCCAGCAGTGCGGTAAGCTCCTACAATGAGCAGTTCTTC
CDR3 protein: CASSAVSSYNEQFF

D gene: -
V gene: TRBV29-1
J gene: TRBJ2-7
clone size: -
CDR3 DNA: TGCAGCGTTATACTACGTGACAGAAGCTCCTACGAGCAGTACTTC
CDR3 protein: CSVILRDRSSYEQYF

D gene: TRBD1
V gene: TRBV2
J gene: TRBJ1-4
clone size: -
CDR3 DNA: TGTGCCAGCAGCCCCGGGACAGGGTGGCAAAAACTGTTTTTT
CDR3 protein: CASSPGTGWQKLFF

D gene: -
V gene: TRBV5-6
J gene: TRBJ2-1
clone size: -
CDR3 DNA: TGTGCCAGCAGGGAGGGGGCGAGTTTTTCCTCCTACAATGAGCAGTTCTTC
CDR3 protein: CASREGASFSSYNEQFF

D gene: -
V gene: TRBV5-4
J gene: TRBJ1-6
clone size: few
CDR3 DNA: TGTGCCTTGGGTGGGACAATAGGTTCACCCCTCCACTTT
CDR3 protein: CALGGTIGSPLHF

D gene: -
V gene: TRBV7-2
J gene: TRBJ2-4
clone size: -
CDR3 DNA: TGTGCCAGCAGCTTTAATCGTCTGGCCAACATTCAGTACTTC
CDR3 protein: CASSFNRLANIQYF

D gene: -
V gene: TRBV3-1/TRBV3-2
J gene: TRBJ2-7
clone size: once
CDR3 DNA: TGTGCCAGCAGCCAAGCTGGCAGTACCTACGAGCAGTACTTC
CDR3 protein: CASSQAGSTYEQYF

D gene: TRBD1
V gene: TRBV18
J gene: TRBJ1-2
clone size: -
CDR3 DNA: TGTGCCAGCTCACCGGAGGGACAGCTCTATGGCTACACCTTC
CDR3 protein: CASSPEGQLYGYTF

D gene: TRBD1
V gene: TRBV28
J gene: TRBJ1-2
clone size: -
CDR3 DNA: TGTGCCAGCAGTTCACCGGACAGGGTGGAATCTGGCTACACCTTC
CDR3 protein: CASSSPDRVESGYTF

D gene: -
V gene: TRBV18
J gene: TRBJ1-5
clone size: -
CDR3 DNA: TGTGCCAGCTCACCACAGGGGGGGGTCAATCAGCCCCAGCATTTT
CDR3 protein: CASSPQGGVNQPQHF

D gene: -
V gene: TRBV7-6
J gene: TRBJ2-1
clone size: -
CDR3 DNA: TGTGCCAGCAGCTTACTTCACAGCTACAATGAGCAGTTCTTC
CDR3 protein: CASSLLHSYNEQFF

D gene: TRBD2
V gene: TRBV9
J gene: TRBJ2-2
clone size: -
CDR3 DNA: TGTGCCAGCAGCCCCCGGGGGGGGCTGAACACCGGGGAGCTGTTTTTT
CDR3 protein: CASSPRGGLNTGELFF

D gene: -
V gene: TRBV6-5
J gene: TRBJ1-3
clone size: -
CDR3 DNA: TGTGCCAGCAGTTCAGGCGGAAACACCATATATTTT
CDR3 protein: CASSSGGNTIYF

D gene: -
V gene: TRBV28
J gene: TRBJ1-4
clone size: few
CDR3 DNA: TGTGCCAGCAGTGGGGGCCCCAATAATGAAAAACTGTTTTTT
CDR3 protein: CASSGGPNNEKLFF

D gene: TRBD2
V gene: TRBV3-1/TRBV3-2
J gene: TRBJ2-5
clone size: -
CDR3 DNA: TGTGCCAGCAGTCCCAGACTAGCAGCGGGGGAAGAGACCCAGTACTTC
CDR3 protein: CASSPRLAAGEETQYF

D gene: TRBD1
V gene: TRBV2
J gene: TRBJ1-2
clone size: -
CDR3 DNA: TGTGCCAGCAGTACCACGGACAGGGACGGCTACACCTTC
CDR3 protein: CASSTTDRDGYTF

D gene: TRBD1
V gene: TRBV2
J gene: TRBJ2-7
clone size: -
CDR3 DNA: TGTGCCAGCAGAAGGGGACAGGGATTGAGCGAGCAGTACTTC
CDR3 protein: CASRRGQGLSEQYF

D gene: -
V gene: TRBV11-1
J gene: TRBJ2-5
clone size: -
CDR3 DNA: TGTGCCAGCAGCTTACGACAGGTCGAGACCCAGTACTTC
CDR3 protein: CASSLRQVETQYF

D gene: -
V gene: TRBV19
J gene: TRBJ2-5
clone size: -
CDR3 DNA: TGTGCCAGCAAGAACCGGGGATTCCAAGAGACCCAGTACTTC
CDR3 protein: CASKNRGFQETQYF

D gene: TRBD1
V gene: TRBV24-1
J gene: TRBJ2-2
clone size: -
CDR3 DNA: TGTGCCACCCGCTCGGGGACAGGGGGGACCGGGGAGCTGTTTTTT
CDR3 protein: CATRSGTGGTGELFF

D gene: TRBD2
V gene: TRBV9
J gene: TRBJ2-1
clone size: -
CDR3 DNA: TGTGCCAGCAGCGCGAGACTAGCGGGGTACAATGAGCAGTTCTTC
CDR3 protein: CASSARLAGYNEQFF

D gene: -
V gene: TRBV18
J gene: TRBJ2-7
clone size: -
CDR3 DNA: TGTGCCAGCTCACGAGACAGTCAAACCTACGAGCAGTACTTC
CDR3 protein: CASSRDSQTYEQYF

D gene: TRBD2
V gene: TRBV3-1/TRBV3-2
J gene: TRBJ2-2
clone size: -
CDR3 DNA: TGTGCCAGCAGCCTAGCGGGGGGCGGCGGGGAGCTGTTTTTT
CDR3 protein: CASSLAGGGGELFF

D gene: TRBD1
V gene: TRBV19
J gene: TRBJ1-4
clone size: -
CDR3 DNA: TGTGCCAGTAGTCCCCGGTCCGGGACAGGTTGGGAAAAACTGTTTTTT
CDR3 protein: CASSPRSGTGWEKLFF

D gene: -
V gene: TRBV5-1
J gene: TRBJ1-1
clone size: -
CDR3 DNA: TGCGCCAGCAGCGTAACGACAGAGAACACTGAAGCTTTCTTT
CDR3 protein: CASSVTTENTEAFF

D gene: -
V gene: TRBV30
J gene: TRBJ1-6
clone size: -
CDR3 DNA: TGTGCCTGGGGGCCAGGGATATCAGTGGATGGCTCCTATAATTCACCCCTCCACTTT
CDR3 protein: CAWGPGISVDGSYNSPLHF

D gene: -
V gene: TRBV12-3/TRBV12-4
J gene: TRBJ1-5
clone size: -
CDR3 DNA: TGTGCCAGCAGTTTTAGCTGGGATCAGCCCCAGCATTTT
CDR3 protein: CASSFSWDQPQHF

D gene: TRBD2
V gene: TRBV7-2
J gene: TRBJ2-1
clone size: -
CDR3 DNA: TGTGCCAGCAGCTTCGAGCGGGGGGGTTCTAATGAGCAGTTCTTC
CDR3 protein: CASSFERGGSNEQFF

D gene: -
V gene: TRBV6-5
J gene: TRBJ2-2
clone size: once
CDR3 DNA: TGTGCCAGCAGTTATCAGGGGGGCACCGGGGAGCTGTTTTTT
CDR3 protein: CASSYQGGTGELFF

D gene: -
V gene: TRBV6-2/TRBV6-3
J gene: TRBJ2-3
clone size: -
CDR3 DNA: TGTGCCAGCAGTTACGTCCAAGATACGCAGTATTTT
CDR3 protein: CASSYVQDTQYF

D gene: TRBD1
V gene: TRBV30
J gene: TRBJ1-3
clone size: -
CDR3 DNA: TGTGCCTGGAAGGGACAGGGGTCTGGAAACACCATATATTTT
CDR3 protein: CAWKGQGSGNTIYF

D gene: -
V gene: TRBV29-1
J gene: TRBJ2-7
clone size: -
CDR3 DNA: TGCAGCGCGGGGGGACACTCCTACGAGCAGTACTTC
CDR3 protein: CSAGGHSYEQYF

D gene: -
V gene: TRBV7-5
J gene: TRBJ1-2
clone size: -
CDR3 DNA: TGTGTCAGAAGCTTAGACAGGGCAGGGAAATGGAACTATGGCTACACCTTC
CDR3 protein: CVRSLDRAGKWNYGYTF

D gene: -
V gene: TRBV12-3/TRBV12-4
J gene: TRBJ1-5
clone size: many
CDR3 DNA: TGTGCCAGCAGCCGTACTAGTAATCAGCCCCAGCATTTT
CDR3 protein: CASSRTSNQPQHF

D gene: -
V gene: TRBV19
J gene: TRBJ2-7
clone size: -
CDR3 DNA: TGTGCCGGAAAGGACAACTCCTACGAGCAGTACTTC
CDR3 protein: CAGKDNSYEQYF

D gene: -
V gene: TRBV7-3
J gene: TRBJ1-1
clone size: once
CDR3 DNA: TGTGCCAGCAGCTCGGCGCGGGGGTTTGGTGAAGCTTTCTTT
CDR3 protein: CASSSARGFGEAFF

D gene: -
V gene: TRBV7-3
J gene: TRBJ2-1
clone size: many
CDR3 DNA: TGTGCCAGCAGCTCTCGAGAGCACTCCTACAATGAGCAGTTCTTC
CDR3 protein: CASSSREHSYNEQFF

D gene: -
V gene: TRBV18
J gene: TRBJ1-6
clone size: once
CDR3 DNA: TGTGCCAGCTCACCAGGGGCAGATAATTCACCCCTCCACTTT
CDR3 protein: CASSPGADNSPLHF

D gene: -
V gene: TRBV19
J gene: TRBJ1-5
clone size: few
CDR3 DNA: TGTGCCACCGGACAGTCCAATCAGCCCCAGCATTTT
CDR3 protein: CATGQSNQPQHF

D gene: -
V gene: TRBV12-3/TRBV12-4
J gene: TRBJ1-1
clone size: -
CDR3 DNA: TGTGCCAGCAGTTCGATGTCGAACACGGGAGCTTTCTTT
CDR3 protein: CASSSMSNTGAFF

D gene: -
V gene: TRBV3-1/TRBV3-2
J gene: TRBJ2-3
clone size: -
CDR3 DNA: TGTGCCAGCAGCGCCCGGACAGTTAGCACAGATACGCAGTATTTT
CDR3 protein: CASSARTVSTDTQYF

D gene: -
V gene: TRBV20-1
J gene: TRBJ1-1
clone size: -
CDR3 DNA: TGCAGTGCTAGTAATATTTTGACGAGAACGGGACACCGGAACACTGAAGCTTTCTTT
CDR3 protein: CSASNILTRTGHRNTEAFF

D gene: -
V gene: TRBV11-3
J gene: TRBJ1-5
clone size: once
CDR3 DNA: TGTGCCAGCAGCCATGAGGGTTTTCAGCCCCAGCATTTT
CDR3 protein: CASSHEGFQPQHF

D gene: TRBD1
V gene: TRBV5-1
J gene: TRBJ1-2
clone size: -
CDR3 DNA: TGCGCCAGCAGCTTGGAAGGGACAGCGCGTAACTATGGCTACACCTTC
CDR3 protein: CASSLEGTARNYGYTF

D gene: TRBD2
V gene: TRBV18
J gene: TRBJ2-3
clone size: -
CDR3 DNA: TGTGCCAGCTCACCAAGGCGGGGGGGCCCCACAGATACGCAGTATTTT
CDR3 protein: CASSPRRGGPTDTQYF

D gene: -
V gene: TRBV10-1
J gene: TRBJ1-1
clone size: -
CDR3 DNA: TGCGCCAGCAGACCGACAGGGAACACTGAAGCTTTCTTT
CDR3 protein: CASRPTGNTEAFF